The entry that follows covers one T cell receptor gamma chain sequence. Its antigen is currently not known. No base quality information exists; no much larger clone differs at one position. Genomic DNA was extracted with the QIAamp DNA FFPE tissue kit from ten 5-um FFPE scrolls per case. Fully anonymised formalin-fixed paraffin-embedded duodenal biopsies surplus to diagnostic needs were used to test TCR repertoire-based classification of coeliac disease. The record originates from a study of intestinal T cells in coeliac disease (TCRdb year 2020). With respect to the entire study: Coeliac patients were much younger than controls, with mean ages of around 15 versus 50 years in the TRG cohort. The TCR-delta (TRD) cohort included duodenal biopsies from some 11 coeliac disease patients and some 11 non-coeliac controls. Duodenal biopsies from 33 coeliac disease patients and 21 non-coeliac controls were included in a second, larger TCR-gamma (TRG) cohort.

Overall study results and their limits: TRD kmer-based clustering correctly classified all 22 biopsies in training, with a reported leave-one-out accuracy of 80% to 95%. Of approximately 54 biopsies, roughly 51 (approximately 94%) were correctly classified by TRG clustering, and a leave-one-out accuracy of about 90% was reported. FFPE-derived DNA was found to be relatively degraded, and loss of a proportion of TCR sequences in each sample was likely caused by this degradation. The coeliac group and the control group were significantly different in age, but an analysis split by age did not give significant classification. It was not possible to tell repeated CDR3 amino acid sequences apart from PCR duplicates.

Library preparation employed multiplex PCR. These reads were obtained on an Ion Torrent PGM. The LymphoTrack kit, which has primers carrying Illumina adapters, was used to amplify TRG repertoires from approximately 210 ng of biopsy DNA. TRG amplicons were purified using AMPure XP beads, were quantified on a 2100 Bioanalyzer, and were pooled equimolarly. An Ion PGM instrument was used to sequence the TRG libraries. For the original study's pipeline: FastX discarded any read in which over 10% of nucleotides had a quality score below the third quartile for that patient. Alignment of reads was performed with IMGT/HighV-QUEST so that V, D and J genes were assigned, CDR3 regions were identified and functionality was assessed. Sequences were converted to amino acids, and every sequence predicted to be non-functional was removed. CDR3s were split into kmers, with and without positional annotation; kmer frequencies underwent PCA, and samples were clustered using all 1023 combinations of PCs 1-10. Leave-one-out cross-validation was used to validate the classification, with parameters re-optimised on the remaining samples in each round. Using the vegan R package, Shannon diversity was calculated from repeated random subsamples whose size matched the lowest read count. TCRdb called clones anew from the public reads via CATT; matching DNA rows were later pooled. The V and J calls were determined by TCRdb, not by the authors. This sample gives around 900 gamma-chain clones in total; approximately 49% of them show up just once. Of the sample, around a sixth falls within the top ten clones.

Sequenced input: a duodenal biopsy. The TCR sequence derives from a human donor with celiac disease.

CDR3 sequence: CAAWSGGPAKKLF. Read as DNA, the sequence is TGTGCTGCGTGGAGTGGGGGCCCGGCAAAGAAACTCTTT. The chain employs TRGV10 and TRGJ1 or TRGJ2. TRGV10 is given ORF status, its function remaining uncertain. The germline V and J ends show losses of 8 bases and 10 bases respectively, and no gene match explains 15 bases of the junction. Taken from cysteine to phenylalanine, the CDR3 has 13 residues. CDR3 DNA is the only sequence kept; it has 39 bases, read in frame from the first base.